What follows describes a single T cell receptor (beta chain). Its matching antigen is unknown. The V gene lost 2 bases and the J gene lost 4 bases, with 7 bases spanning the gap. The CDR3 spans 13 residues. The sample is drawn from a study of T cell repertoires in cytomegalovirus infection. Study-wide context: Recently described HLA-C-restricted plus well-studied HLA-B-restricted CMV epitopes were used. It was the public TCR beta signatures that indicated both CMV infection and matching HLA type.

TCRdb processed the reads anew with MiXCR; each CDR3 protein has one entry. Of about 920,000 distinct CDR3 sequences in the sample, around 32% were seen once. Findings and limits, study-wide: Adding up the frequency of public TCR beta families identified people who carried CMV plus the relevant HLA. HLA-C-restricted TCR beta clonotypes specific for CMV led the ex vivo response.

Sample: cultured CD8+ T cells from PBMCs, taken from culture after CMV antigen stimulation. This chain uses TRBV12-3 or TRBV12-4 with TRBJ2-3; maybe TRBD1 (5 bases). This sequence originates from a human donor in good health (CMV status not recorded). Some clones in this sample may be carry-over from other donors' samples. Here the CDR3 reads CASSLPGPDTQYF. The CDR3, as DNA: TGTGCCAGCAGTTTACCAGGGCCAGATACGCAGTATTTT.